This T cell receptor beta chain came from a study of identical twins. Each CDR3 protein is one row after TCRdb ran MiXCR on the 5' RACE reads. The data show roughly 690,000 distinct CDR3 sequences, 21% seen once. This clonotype has a handful of counts. Germline trimming cut 5 bases from V and 4 bases from J; bases unmatched to any gene: 7. Germline values: CDR1 MDHEN, CDR2 SYDVKM. The length of the CDR3 is 15 residues. Healthy Caucasians, and only they, were the donors. These same data were also listed under a study on T cells expressing NK-cell markers. Turning to that study: With respect to HCMV, seven of the eight sequenced donors were seropositive, and one was seronegative.

This chain joins TRBV28 and TRBJ2-1; 8 bases fit TRBD2. The sample was PBMCs. The clonotype was recovered from a woman aged 18-29 years in good health. In nucleotides, the CDR3 is TGTGCCAGCAGTATAACGGGAGGGCCGTACAATGAGCAGTTCTTC. Amino acid sequence: CASSITGGPYNEQFF. The whole variable domain, remainder taken from reference TRBV28 and TRBJ2-1, is DVKVTQSSRYLVKRTGEKVFLECVQDMDHENMFWYRQDPGLGLRLIYFSYDVKMKEKGDIPEGYSVSREKKERFSLILESASTNQTSMYLCASSITGGPYNEQFFGPGTRLTVL.